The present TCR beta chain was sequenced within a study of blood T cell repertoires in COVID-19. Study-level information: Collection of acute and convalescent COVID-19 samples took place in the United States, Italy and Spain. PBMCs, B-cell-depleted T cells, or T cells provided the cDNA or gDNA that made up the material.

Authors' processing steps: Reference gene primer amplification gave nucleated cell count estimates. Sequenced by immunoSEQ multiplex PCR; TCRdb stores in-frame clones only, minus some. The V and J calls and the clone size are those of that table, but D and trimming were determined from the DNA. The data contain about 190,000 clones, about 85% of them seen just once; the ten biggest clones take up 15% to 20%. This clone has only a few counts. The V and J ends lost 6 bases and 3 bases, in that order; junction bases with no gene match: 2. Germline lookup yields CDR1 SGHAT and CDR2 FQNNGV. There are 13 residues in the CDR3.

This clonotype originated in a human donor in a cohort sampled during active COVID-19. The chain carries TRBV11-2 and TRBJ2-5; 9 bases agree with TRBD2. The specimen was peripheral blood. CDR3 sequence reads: CASRGGGEETQYF. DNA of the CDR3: TGTGCCAGCAGGGGCGGGGGGGAAGAGACCCAGTACTTC.